What follows are 14 T cell receptor beta chains derived from one specimen sequenced in a study of T-cell memory formation after mild COVID-19. TCRdb used MiXCR to reprocess the 5' RACE reads, holding one entry per CDR3 protein. The sample has 350,000 to 450,000 distinct CDR3 sequences, 15% to 20% seen once; the top ten hold around 8.4%. What was sequenced was PBMCs or a T cell subset sorted from them (not recorded which). The receptors here all came from an adult woman who had mild COVID-19 (a few samples of this study predate the infection). Cell type and time point are not known.

The V gene is TRBV11-2, the J gene TRBJ2-3; TRBD2 matches at 12 bases. CDR1 and CDR2 (germline): SGHAT, FQNNGV. The CDR3 runs 17 residues. The junction had 4 bases not matched to a gene; V was cut back by 1 base and J by 2 bases. Written as DNA, the CDR3 is TGTGCCAGCAGCTTAGTACTAGCGGGGGGCCCCACAGATACGCAGTATTTT. This sequence encodes CASSLVLAGGPTDTQYF.

This chain joins TRBV4-2 and TRBJ1-2; D is perhaps TRBD1 (5 bases). Per germline, CDR1 LGHNA and CDR2 YNFKEQ. The CDR3 is 15 amino acids. V was shortened by 0 bases and J by 4 bases, with 12 bases between the two germline ends. The CDR3 coding sequence is TGTGCCAGCAGCCAAGAGGACCCCGGGGGCTATGGCTACACCTTC. This codes for CASSQEDPGGYGYTF.

The chain uses TRBV24-1 and TRBJ1-5, with 10 bases identical to TRBD1. The germline CDR1 and CDR2 sequences are KGHDR and SFDVKD. This CDR3 has 14 amino acids. J was trimmed by 6 bases and V by 7 bases; bases with no gene match: 5. The CDR3: CATRDRGLGQPQHF. CDR3 nucleotides: TGTGCCACCAGGGACAGGGGGTTGGGTCAGCCCCAGCATTTT.

This chain links TRBV7-9 with TRBJ2-7; D not certain. Germline V lookup: CDR1 SEHNR, CDR2 FQNEAQ (reference sequence). Trimming stripped 2 bases from V and 8 bases from J, with 10 bases between. The CDR3 sequence is 12 residues long. CDR3 sequence: CASSLSLEKQYF. Written as DNA, the CDR3 is TGTGCCAGCAGCTTATCCTTAGAAAAGCAGTACTTC.

This clonotype came up many times. This rearrangement joins TRBV20-1 to TRBJ2-3; TRBD2 matches at 7 bases. The trim removed 5 bases at V and 2 bases at J, leaving 7 bases unmatched. Germline loops: CDR1 DFQATT, CDR2 SNEGSKA (reference sequence). The CDR3 sequence is 14 residues long. CDR3: CSADTSDNTDTQYF. The CDR3 DNA follows: TGCAGTGCTGATACTAGCGATAACACAGATACGCAGTATTTT.

This clonotype has just a few counts. Here the CDR3 DNA reads TGCAGTGCCTATTTTGGACGGCTCACAGATACGCAGTATTTT. Its protein is CSAYFGRLTDTQYF. The V call is TRBV20-1, the J call TRBJ2-3, with D unclear. There are 14 residues in the CDR3. From germline, CDR1 is DFQATT and CDR2 SNEGSKA (reference sequence). Trimming removed 6 bases at V and 2 bases at J, with 15 bases between.

The gene calls are TRBV2 and TRBJ2-3, with D unresolved. Deletions cut 1 base from V and 6 bases from J, with 11 bases between. The CDR3 runs 14 residues. Per germline, CDR1 SNHLY and CDR2 FYNNEI. The CDR3 DNA follows: TGTGCCAGCAGTGAAGACCAATGGACCGATACGCAGTATTTT. Its translation: CASSEDQWTDTQYF.

This clonotype was detected only a few times. V gene TRBV4-2 combines with J gene TRBJ2-3; D remains unclear. This CDR3 comprises 16 residues. V dropped 0 bases and J dropped 1 base, with 11 bases sitting between them. The V gene's germline CDR1 is LGHNA and CDR2 YNFKEQ. The CDR3 nucleotides are TGTGCCAGCAGCCAAGATCGGCGCGGACGCACAGATACGCAGTATTTT. Protein sequence: CASSQDRRGRTDTQYF.

This clonotype was detected a few times. This chain uses TRBV7-9 with TRBJ2-7, with D uncertain. The CDR3 contains 12 residues. Looked up from germline, CDR1 is SEHNR and CDR2 is FQNEAQ (reference sequence). V was trimmed by 5 bases and J by 1 base, leaving 6 bases between them. The CDR3 coding sequence is TGTGCCAGCAGCCGGAATTCCTACGAGCAGTACTTC. Its protein is CASSRNSYEQYF.

The V call is TRBV7-4, the J call TRBJ2-5; D is ambiguous. V lost 2 bases, J lost 9 bases, and 4 bases lay in between. This CDR3 region has 10 residues. Germline lookup yields CDR1 SGHVT and CDR2 SQSDAQ. CDR3 sequence (DNA): TGTGCCAGCAGCTTAAGGGCCCAGTACTTC. Its translation: CASSLRAQYF.

This clonotype was found a few times. The rearrangement uses TRBV30 and TRBJ2-3, with a possible D match to TRBD1 (6 bases). The CDR3 covers 12 residues. From germline, CDR1 is GTSNPN and CDR2 SVGIG (reference sequence). V lost 8 bases and J lost 3, with 12 bases in between. CDR3 DNA sequence: TGTGCCCGCCAGGGGCTAACAGATACGCAGTATTTT. It codes for CARQGLTDTQYF.

This clonotype was found a few times. This chain connects TRBV13 to TRBJ2-1; 9 bases agree with TRBD1. This CDR3 has 15 amino acids. Germline CDR1 PRHDT, CDR2 FYEKMQ (reference sequence). V lost 4 bases and J lost 3; bases outside the gene matches: 4. CDR3 sequence (DNA): TGTGCCAGCAGCTCACAGGGGGCTTACTACAATGAGCAGTTCTTC. Translating gives CASSSQGAYYNEQFF.

This rearrangement joins TRBV21-1 to TRBJ2-1; the tabulated D call, TRBD2, remains unverified against the DNA. TRBV21-1 is a documented pseudogene. This CDR3 is built from 20 residues. The CDR3, as DNA: TGTGCCAGCAGCACAAAACGGACCGGGACTAGCGGGAGCACCTACAATGAGCAGTTCTTC. Protein sequence: CASSTKRTGTSGSTYNEQFF.

This clonotype was seen many times. Here the CDR3 DNA reads TGCAGCGCCGAAGGGACTAGCGGGAGGTCCACAGATACGCAGTATTTT. This sequence encodes CSAEGTSGRSTDTQYF. The chain uses TRBV29-1 and TRBJ2-3; 15 nucleotides line up with TRBD2. The V gene end was trimmed by 7 bases and the J gene end by 2 bases; junction bases not matched to a gene: 7. Looked up from germline, CDR1 is SQVTM and CDR2 is ANQGSEA. The CDR3 is 16 amino acids.